This T cell receptor beta chain is drawn from a study of blood T cell repertoires in COVID-19. The V and J ends lost 10 bases and 7 bases respectively, with 23 bases between them. The CDR3 sequence is 14 residues long. CDR1 is ENHRY, CDR2 SYGVKD, per germline. The table came from immunoSEQ multiplex PCR; TCRdb's copy has only in-frame clones and leaves some out. The repertoire holds 300,000 to 350,000 clones, with approximately 83% as singletons. V and J are TRBV10-3 and TRBJ2-7; the D is unclear. The sequenced sample consisted of PBMCs or T cells enriched from blood (not recorded which). The TCR was taken from a man aged 30 to 39 who had recovered from COVID-19. The CDR3 region has the DNA TGTGCCACAGCAAAAGGAGACCGAGAATGGGAGCAGTACTTC. Protein product: CATAKGDREWEQYF.